This passage covers 5 T cell receptor beta chains from one sample sequenced in a study of cytomegalovirus exposure and HLA in healthy donors. The PCR had 60 Vbeta and 13 Jbeta primers. The protocol was immunoSEQ multiplex PCR, while the TCRdb copy is restricted to in-frame clones and leaves out a portion. The sample lists some 130,000 clones, around 63% seen once, with approximately 1.6% in the top ten. The sequencing input was PBMCs. These TCRs come from a human donor in good health.

The J gene is TRBJ1-1, the V gene TRBV28; weak D call: TRBD1 (5 bases). V gave up 6 bases and J gave up 9 bases, with 17 bases separating them. Germline V gives CDR1 MDHEN, CDR2 SYDVKM. This CDR3 comprises 13 residues. For the CDR3, the DNA is TGTGCCAGCAGCCCAGGGCCCCGAGGAAAAGCTTTCTTT. Amino acids: CASSPGPRGKAFF.

V usage is TRBV28 and J usage is TRBJ1-5, with 9 bases lining up with TRBD1. CDR3 length equals 20 residues. The V gene end was trimmed by 5 bases and the J gene end by 1 base; junction bases not matched to a gene: 18. Germline CDR1 MDHEN, CDR2 SYDVKM. In DNA form, the CDR3 reads TGTGCCAGCAGTCTCCCCCGGGACAGGGTGCGTCCTTTGAGCAATCAGCCCCAGCATTTT. Its translation: CASSLPRDRVRPLSNQPQHF.

This chain uses TRBV5-5 with TRBJ1-3; perhaps TRBD1 as D (6 bases). In germline, CDR1 is SGHKS, CDR2 YYEKEE (reference sequence). The CDR3 length is 16 residues. V lost 4 bases and J lost 0, with 14 bases in between. As DNA, the CDR3 is TGTGCCAGCAGCGCAGCCGGGACACCCTCTGGAAACACCATATATTTT. Amino acids: CASSAAGTPSGNTIYF.

This clone has only a few counts. J is TRBJ2-1 and V is TRBV4-1, with TRBD2 matching over 11 bases. Trimming removed 1 base from V and 4 bases from J; junction bases left unmatched: 3. Germline values: CDR1 MGHRA, CDR2 YSYEKL. The CDR3 runs 16 residues. CDR3 protein: CASSQASGRSYNEQFF. CDR3 nucleotide sequence: TGCGCCAGCAGCCAAGCTAGCGGGAGGTCTTACAATGAGCAGTTCTTC.

The chain uses TRBV10-3 and TRBJ2-6, with D tentatively TRBD1 (6 bases). Germline loops: CDR1 ENHRY, CDR2 SYGVKD. Trimming pared 6 bases from V and 3 bases from J, leaving 9 bases between. This CDR3 contains 14 residues. As DNA, the CDR3 is TGTGCCATCAGGAGGACAGATGGGGCCAACGTCCTGACTTTC. It yields the protein CAIRRTDGANVLTF.